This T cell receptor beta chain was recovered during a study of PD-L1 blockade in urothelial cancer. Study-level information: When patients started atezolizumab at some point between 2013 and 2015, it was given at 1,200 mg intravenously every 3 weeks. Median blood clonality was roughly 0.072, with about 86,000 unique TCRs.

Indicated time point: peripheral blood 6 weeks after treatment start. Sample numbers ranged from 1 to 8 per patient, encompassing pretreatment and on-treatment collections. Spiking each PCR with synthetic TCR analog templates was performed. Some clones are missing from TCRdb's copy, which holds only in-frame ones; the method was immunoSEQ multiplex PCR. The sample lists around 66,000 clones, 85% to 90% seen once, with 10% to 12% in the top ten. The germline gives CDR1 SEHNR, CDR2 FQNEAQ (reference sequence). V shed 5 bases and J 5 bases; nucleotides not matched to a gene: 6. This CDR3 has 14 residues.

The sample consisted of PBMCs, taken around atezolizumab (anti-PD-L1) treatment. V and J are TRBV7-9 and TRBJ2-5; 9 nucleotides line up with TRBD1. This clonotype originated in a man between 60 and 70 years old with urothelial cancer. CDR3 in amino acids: CASSPTGGRETQYF. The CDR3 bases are TGTGCCAGCAGCCCAACAGGGGGCAGGGAGACCCAGTACTTC.